One and the same sample provided the 15 T cell receptor beta chains below, sequenced in a study of Graves' ophthalmopathy and Graves' hyperthyroidism. Amplifying from RNA transcripts, the study obtained TCR beta CDR3 regions. Following a first-round RT-PCR that used HTBI primers, a second-round multiplex PCR was carried out. MiXCR was run by TCRdb on the multiplex PCR reads, yielding one entry per CDR3 protein. The sample lists 230,000 or so distinct CDR3 sequences, about 47% occurring once. The sample comprised peripheral blood. These receptors were taken from an adult man with Graves' ophthalmopathy.

The V gene is TRBV7-9, the J gene TRBJ2-3, with D unresolved. The CDR3 length is 12 residues. The germline V gene has CDR1 SEHNR and CDR2 FQNEAQ (reference sequence). V was trimmed by 0 bases and J by 4 bases, leaving 2 bases between them. CDR3 sequence: CASSLAADTQYF. CDR3 in DNA: TGTGCCAGCAGCTTAGCTGCAGATACGCAGTATTTT.

A note on this clonotype: An end of the junction differs from the germline gene, which may be a read error. The chain uses TRBV9 and TRBJ2-7; no clear D gene. Germline V gene lookup returns CDR1 SGDLS and CDR2 YYNGEE. There are 13 residues in the CDR3. The CDR3 spells CASSQDGRDEQYF. The CDR3, as DNA: TGCGCCAGCAGCCAAGATGGTCGCGACGAGCAGTACTTC.

The rearrangement joins TRBV12-5 to TRBJ2-1; D is possibly TRBD2 (5 bases). Trimming removed 6 bases at V and 9 bases at J, with 12 bases between. CDR3 length: 12 residues. Germline V gene sequence: CDR1 LGHNT, CDR2 FRNRAP. CDR3: CASGGSWAEQFF. The CDR3 region has the DNA TGTGCTAGTGGGGGGAGCTGGGCTGAGCAGTTCTTC. Filled out from reference TRBV12-5 and TRBJ2-1, the complete variable domain reads DARVTQTPRHKVTEMGQEVTMRCQPILGHNTVFWYRQTMMQGLELLAYFRNRAPLDDSGMPKDRFSAEMPDATLATLKIQPSEPRDSAVYFCASGGSWAEQFFGPGTRLTVL.

The J gene is TRBJ2-6, the V gene TRBV5-1, with D hard to call. The germline V gene encodes CDR1 SGHRS and CDR2 YFSETQ. CDR3 size: 15 residues. Trimming stripped 4 bases from V and 1 base from J, with 9 bases between. CDR3 in amino acids: CASSRRISGANVLTF. CDR3 sequence (DNA): TGCGCCAGCAGCCGCAGGATTTCTGGGGCCAACGTCCTGACTTTC.

This clonotype was recorded once. This may come from a read error, since a much larger clone is one base off. The rearrangement links TRBV29-1 to TRBJ1-1; 7 positions match TRBD1. The germline V gene has CDR1 SQVTM and CDR2 ANQGSEA. The CDR3 runs to 13 residues. This chain's CDR3 is CGVEAGGGTEAFF. In nucleotides, the CDR3 is TGCGGCGTTGAGGCAGGGGGTGGCACTGAAGCTTTCTTT.

The V call is TRBV11-2, the J call TRBJ1-1; D possibly corresponds to TRBD1 (5 bases). The germline V gene has CDR1 SGHAT and CDR2 FQNNGV. Trimming stripped 2 bases from V and 0 bases from J, with 16 bases between. The length of the CDR3 is 17 residues. CDR3 nucleotide sequence: TGTGCCAGCAGCTTAACTATACGCCAGGGTATGAACACTGAAGCTTTCTTT. Translating gives CASSLTIRQGMNTEAFF.

J is TRBJ1-4 and V is TRBV7-9; D is unclear. In germline, CDR1 is SEHNR, CDR2 FQNEAQ (reference sequence). V was cut by 1 base and J by 10 bases, with 10 bases left in between. The CDR3 runs 13 residues. The CDR3 DNA follows: TGTGCCAGCAGCTTAGAGAGGGATGGAAAACTGTTTTTT. Amino acids: CASSLERDGKLFF.

This rearrangement joins TRBV2 to TRBJ2-5, with 10 bases aligning to TRBD2. J was trimmed by 1 base and V by 4 bases; bases with no gene match: 6. Germline CDR1 reads SNHLY; CDR2 reads FYNNEI. This CDR3 has 16 residues. The CDR3 reads CASSGEGLAPQETQYF. The CDR3 DNA follows: TGTGCCAGCAGTGGAGAGGGACTAGCGCCCCAAGAGACCCAGTACTTC. Full variable domain (remainder filled in from reference TRBV2 and TRBJ2-5): EPEVTQTPSHQVTQMGQEVILRCVPISNHLYFYWYRQILGQKVEFLVSFYNNEISEKSEIFDDQFSVERPDGSNFTLKIRSTKLEDSAMYFCASSGEGLAPQETQYFGPGTRLLVL.

The chain joins TRBV9 to TRBJ1-1; the match to TRBD1 covers 9 bases. CDR1 and CDR2 from the germline V gene are SGDLS and YYNGEE. Germline trimming cut 3 bases from V and 7 bases from J; bases unmatched to any gene: 7. CDR3 length equals 14 residues. The CDR3 sequence is CASSATGGGDEAFF. The DNA of the CDR3 is TGTGCCAGCAGCGCGACAGGGGGGGGGGATGAAGCTTTCTTT.

This clonotype occurred many times. Its ends do not fully match the called genes, so a read error is possible. The rearrangement links TRBV9 to TRBJ1-4; D uncertain. In germline, CDR1 is SGDLS, CDR2 YYNGEE. The CDR3 runs to 13 residues. CDR3 in amino acids: CASSVGAEERLFF. CDR3 coding DNA: TGTGCCAGCAGCGTAGGAGCGGAGGAAAGACTGTTTTTT.

Remarks on this clonotype: Germline and junction disagree at one end, which may indicate a read error. The chain joins TRBV20-1 to TRBJ2-2; possible D gene TRBD1, 6 bases. The CDR3 length is 12 residues. The germline CDR1 and CDR2 sequences are DFQATT and SNEGSKA (reference sequence). CDR3 DNA sequence: TGCAGTGCTCCCCTGGGGGCCGGGGAGCTGTCTTTT. It is translated as CSAPLGAGELSF.

This clonotype was seen many times. The V call is TRBV2, the J call TRBJ2-5, with D tentatively TRBD2 (6 bases). Between the trimmed V and J ends, which lost 6 bases and 5 bases, there was a span of 19 bases. The CDR3 totals 15 residues. Germline V gene lookup returns CDR1 SNHLY and CDR2 FYNNEI. CDR3 nucleotide sequence: TGTGCCAGCAGGGACATCGGCCTAGCGTTGGAGACCCAGTACTTC. It specifies CASRDIGLALETQYF. The full variable domain, completed using reference TRBV2 and TRBJ2-5, is EPEVTQTPSHQVTQMGQEVILRCVPISNHLYFYWYRQILGQKVEFLVSFYNNEISEKSEIFDDQFSVERPDGSNFTLKIRSTKLEDSAMYFCASRDIGLALETQYFGPGTRLLVL.

This rearrangement joins TRBV20-1 to TRBJ1-2; possibly TRBD1 for D (6 bases). V was cut by 3 bases and J by 3 bases, with 11 bases left in between. Germline-derived CDR1 and CDR2 are DFQATT and SNEGSKA (reference sequence). The CDR3 loop spans 13 amino acids. CDR3 bases: TGCAGTGCTAGGGACAAGGGGGACTATGGCTACACCTTC. Amino acid sequence: CSARDKGDYGYTF.

This chain uses TRBV6-6 with TRBJ2-7, with 11 bases matching TRBD1. The trim removed 3 bases at V and 7 bases at J, leaving 5 bases unmatched. The germline V gene encodes CDR1 MNHNY and CDR2 SVGAGI (reference sequence). The CDR3 consists of 14 residues. This chain's CDR3 is CASSYRGTGGEQYF. The CDR3 DNA is TGTGCCAGCAGTTATCGCGGGACAGGGGGGGAGCAGTACTTC.

The gene calls are TRBV19 and TRBJ2-7; 10 bases are a match to TRBD2. The CDR3 has 15 amino acids. V gave up 5 bases and J gave up 3 bases; unmatched junction bases: 7. The germline V gene encodes CDR1 LNHDA and CDR2 SQIVND (reference sequence). CDR3 loop: CASSSAAGGLYEQYF. The DNA of the CDR3 is TGTGCCAGTAGTTCCGCAGCGGGGGGGCTCTACGAGCAGTACTTC.